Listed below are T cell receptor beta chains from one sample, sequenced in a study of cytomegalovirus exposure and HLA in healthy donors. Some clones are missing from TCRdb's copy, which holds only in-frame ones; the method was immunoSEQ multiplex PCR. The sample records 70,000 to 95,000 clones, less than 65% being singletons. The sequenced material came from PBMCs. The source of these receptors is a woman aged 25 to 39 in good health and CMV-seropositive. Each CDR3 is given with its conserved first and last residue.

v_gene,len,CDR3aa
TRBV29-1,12,CSVERGRSEQYF
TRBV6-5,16,CASSYSNGGADNEQFF
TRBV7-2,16,CASSALPGLAQETQYF
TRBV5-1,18,CASSFSLKTGSYTDTQYF
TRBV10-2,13,CASRPGAGTEAFF
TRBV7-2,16,CASNPPHGEGSYEQYF
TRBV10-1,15,CASSESGTGVNTIYF
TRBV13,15,CASSFDRGGSNEQFF
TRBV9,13,CASSVTGRYGYTF
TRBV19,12,CASRGLEGSYTF
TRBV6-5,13,CASTGVNTGELFF
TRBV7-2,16,CASSLNSGLSGNTIYF
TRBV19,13,CASSIERSSEAFF
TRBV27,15,CASSLYGQNTGELFF
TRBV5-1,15,CASSLLPGGPNEQFF